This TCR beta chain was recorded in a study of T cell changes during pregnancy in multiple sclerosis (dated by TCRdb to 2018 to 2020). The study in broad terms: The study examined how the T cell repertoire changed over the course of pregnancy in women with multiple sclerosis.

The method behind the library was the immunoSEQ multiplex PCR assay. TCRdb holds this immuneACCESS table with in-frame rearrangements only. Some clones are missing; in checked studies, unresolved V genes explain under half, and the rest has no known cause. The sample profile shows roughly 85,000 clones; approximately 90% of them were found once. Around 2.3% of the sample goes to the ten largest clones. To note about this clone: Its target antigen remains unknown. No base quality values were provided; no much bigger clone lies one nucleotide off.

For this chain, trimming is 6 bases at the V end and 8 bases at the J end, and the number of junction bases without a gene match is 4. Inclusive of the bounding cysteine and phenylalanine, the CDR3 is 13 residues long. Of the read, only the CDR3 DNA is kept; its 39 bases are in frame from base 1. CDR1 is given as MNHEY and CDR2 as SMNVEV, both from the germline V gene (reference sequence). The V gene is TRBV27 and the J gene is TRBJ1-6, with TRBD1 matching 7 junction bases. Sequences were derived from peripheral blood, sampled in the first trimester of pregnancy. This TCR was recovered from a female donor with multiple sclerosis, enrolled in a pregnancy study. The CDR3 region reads CASRLDRDSPLHF. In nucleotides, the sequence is TGTGCCAGCAGGTTAGACAGGGATTCACCCCTCCACTTT.